Following are 14 T cell receptor beta chains from one sample sequenced in a study of blood T cells in healthy people across ages. Together with a sample-barcoded 5' primer, a J-beta primer mix was included in a second PCR lasting about 7 to 12 cycles. TCRdb reanalysed the 5' RACE reads using MiXCR and keeps one entry per CDR3 protein. The repertoire holds some 880,000 distinct CDR3 sequences, with about 34% as singletons. The material sequenced was blood. The origin of the receptors is a man aged 18 to 29 in good health.

Of note for this clonotype: This could be a read error, since a much larger clone is one nucleotide away. The chain combines TRBV10-3 with TRBJ1-2, with D uncertain. The germline gives CDR1 ENHRY, CDR2 SYGVKD. The germline V and J ends were trimmed by 0 bases and 4 bases, with 12 bases remaining between them. The CDR3 is 15 residues long. The CDR3 nucleotides read TGTGCCATCAGTGAGTCTGGCGGTTTGGTCTATGGCTACACCTTC. Its protein product is CAISESGGLVYGYTF.

This chain joins TRBV20-1 and TRBJ2-5, with D uncertain. The DNA end lines up better with TRBJ2-7; the J call may be wrong. This CDR3 is 15 amino acids long. Germline assignment: CDR1 DFQATT and CDR2 SNEGSKA (reference sequence). As DNA, the CDR3 is TGCAGTGCTAGAGCTGGCACCCAACCACCTTACGAGCAGTACTTC. Encoded protein: CSARAGTQPPYEQYF.

This clonotype is a singleton in its sample. V is TRBV10-3 and J is TRBJ1-2, with D hard to call. This CDR3 region has 14 residues. The V end was cut by 2 bases, the J end by 8 bases, with 15 bases between. The V gene's germline CDR1 is ENHRY and CDR2 SYGVKD. The CDR3 region is CAISEAHSSNGYTF. Written as DNA, the CDR3 is TGTGCCATCAGTGAGGCCCACTCATCCAACGGCTACACCTTC.

This rearrangement joins TRBV5-1 to TRBJ2-2, with TRBD1 matching 7 bases. Germline V gene data show CDR1 as SGHRS and CDR2 as YFSETQ. V lost 4 bases, J lost 5 bases, and 8 bases stayed unmatched. The CDR3 sequence is 15 residues long. The CDR3 region has the DNA TGCGCCAGCAGCGGGACAGCCGATATAACCGGGGAGCTGTTTTTT. Translated, it gives CASSGTADITGELFF.

This clonotype has only a few counts. This chain uses TRBV27 with TRBJ2-5, with a tentative D call TRBD1 (5 bases). The end of the DNA fits TRBJ2-7 better, so the J call may be wrong. Germline-derived CDR1 and CDR2 are MNHEY and SMNVEV (reference sequence). This CDR3 has 14 residues. In nucleotides, the CDR3 is TGTGCCAGCAGTCCCGCAGGGTTAATCTACGAGCAGTACTTC. It encodes CASSPAGLIYEQYF.

The V call is TRBV12-3 or TRBV12-4, the J call TRBJ1-1; 12 bases are a match to TRBD1. This CDR3 spans 17 amino acids. V gave up 5 bases and J gave up 5 bases; unmatched junction bases: 12. The CDR3 protein is CASSDTRDRGLLTEAFF. The CDR3 DNA follows: TGTGCCAGCAGTGATACCCGGGACAGGGGGCTGTTGACTGAAGCTTTCTTT.

J is TRBJ2-1 and V is TRBV18; D gene unclear. The better agreement between TRBJ2-7 and the DNA end casts doubt on the J call. The CDR3 is 14 residues long. The V gene's germline CDR1 is KGHSH and CDR2 LQKENI. The CDR3 nucleotides read TGTGCCAGCTCACCAGAGGTAGCTCTCAATGAGCAGTACTTC. As protein: CASSPEVALNEQYF.

This clonotype was counted between two and nine times. The rearrangement links TRBV27 to TRBJ2-7, with 7 nucleotides matching TRBD1. This CDR3 has 18 amino acids. Germline loops: CDR1 MNHEY, CDR2 SMNVEV (reference sequence). V trimming: 0 bases; J trimming: 3 bases; junction bases outside the gene matches: 14. CDR3 sequence: CASSLSISTGNMVYEQYF. The CDR3 region has the DNA TGTGCCAGCAGTTTATCGATTTCGACAGGGAATATGGTCTACGAGCAGTACTTC.

The chain is built from TRBV18 and TRBJ2-3; possibly TRBD2 for D (6 bases). The CDR3 covers 16 residues. V lost 0 bases and J 7 bases, leaving 17 bases between the germline ends. Looked up from germline, CDR1 is KGHSH and CDR2 is LQKENI. CDR3 amino acids: CASSPPSREMDHTQYF. CDR3 nucleotide sequence: TGTGCCAGCTCACCACCGTCTCGGGAGATGGATCATACGCAGTATTTT.

A few counts support this clonotype. This chain uses TRBV4-3 with TRBJ2-3; no definite D call. Germline V gives CDR1 LGHNA, CDR2 YSLEER. V was clipped by 3 bases and J by 0 bases, with 10 bases between them. The CDR3 extends over 15 amino acids. CDR3 DNA: TGCGCCAGCAGCCAGGGTGCCCCTAGCACAGATACGCAGTATTTT. As protein: CASSQGAPSTDTQYF.

Note on this clonotype: One end of the junction does not line up with germline, which may come from a read error. The chain links TRBV20-1 to TRBJ2-5; no definite D call. In germline, CDR1 is DFQATT, CDR2 SNEGSKA (reference sequence). The CDR3 extends over 12 amino acids. CDR3 region: CRARDEQGEQYF. Here the CDR3 DNA reads TGCAGGGCTAGAGATGAGCAAGGTGAGCAGTACTTC.

The chain recombines TRBV5-1 with TRBJ2-5; maybe TRBD1 (6 bases). Matching the DNA end better, TRBJ2-7 makes the J call doubtful. The CDR3 loop spans 14 amino acids. CDR1 and CDR2 (germline): SGHRS, YFSETQ. The CDR3 sequence: CASSWAGTRYEQYF. In DNA, the CDR3 is TGCGCCAGCAGCTGGGCCGGGACAAGATACGAGCAGTACTTC.

The chain joins TRBV6-5 to TRBJ2-5; D is ambiguous. V lost 0 bases and J lost 4, with 18 bases in between. CDR1 and CDR2 from the germline V gene are MNHEY and SVGAGI. CDR3 length equals 17 residues. The CDR3 bases are TGTGCCAGCAGTTACTCGATTAGTAGTACGTCTGTAGAGACCCAGTACTTC. The encoded protein is CASSYSISSTSVETQYF.

The chain recombines TRBV7-3 with TRBJ1-1; no definite D call. The germline V gene has CDR1 SGHTA and CDR2 FQGTGA. The CDR3 runs to 13 residues. The ends were cut back, 6 bases at V and 2 bases at J, with 10 bases in the middle. The CDR3 region is CASRNPDNTEAFF. The CDR3 coding sequence is TGTGCCAGCAGGAATCCGGACAACACTGAAGCTTTCTTT.